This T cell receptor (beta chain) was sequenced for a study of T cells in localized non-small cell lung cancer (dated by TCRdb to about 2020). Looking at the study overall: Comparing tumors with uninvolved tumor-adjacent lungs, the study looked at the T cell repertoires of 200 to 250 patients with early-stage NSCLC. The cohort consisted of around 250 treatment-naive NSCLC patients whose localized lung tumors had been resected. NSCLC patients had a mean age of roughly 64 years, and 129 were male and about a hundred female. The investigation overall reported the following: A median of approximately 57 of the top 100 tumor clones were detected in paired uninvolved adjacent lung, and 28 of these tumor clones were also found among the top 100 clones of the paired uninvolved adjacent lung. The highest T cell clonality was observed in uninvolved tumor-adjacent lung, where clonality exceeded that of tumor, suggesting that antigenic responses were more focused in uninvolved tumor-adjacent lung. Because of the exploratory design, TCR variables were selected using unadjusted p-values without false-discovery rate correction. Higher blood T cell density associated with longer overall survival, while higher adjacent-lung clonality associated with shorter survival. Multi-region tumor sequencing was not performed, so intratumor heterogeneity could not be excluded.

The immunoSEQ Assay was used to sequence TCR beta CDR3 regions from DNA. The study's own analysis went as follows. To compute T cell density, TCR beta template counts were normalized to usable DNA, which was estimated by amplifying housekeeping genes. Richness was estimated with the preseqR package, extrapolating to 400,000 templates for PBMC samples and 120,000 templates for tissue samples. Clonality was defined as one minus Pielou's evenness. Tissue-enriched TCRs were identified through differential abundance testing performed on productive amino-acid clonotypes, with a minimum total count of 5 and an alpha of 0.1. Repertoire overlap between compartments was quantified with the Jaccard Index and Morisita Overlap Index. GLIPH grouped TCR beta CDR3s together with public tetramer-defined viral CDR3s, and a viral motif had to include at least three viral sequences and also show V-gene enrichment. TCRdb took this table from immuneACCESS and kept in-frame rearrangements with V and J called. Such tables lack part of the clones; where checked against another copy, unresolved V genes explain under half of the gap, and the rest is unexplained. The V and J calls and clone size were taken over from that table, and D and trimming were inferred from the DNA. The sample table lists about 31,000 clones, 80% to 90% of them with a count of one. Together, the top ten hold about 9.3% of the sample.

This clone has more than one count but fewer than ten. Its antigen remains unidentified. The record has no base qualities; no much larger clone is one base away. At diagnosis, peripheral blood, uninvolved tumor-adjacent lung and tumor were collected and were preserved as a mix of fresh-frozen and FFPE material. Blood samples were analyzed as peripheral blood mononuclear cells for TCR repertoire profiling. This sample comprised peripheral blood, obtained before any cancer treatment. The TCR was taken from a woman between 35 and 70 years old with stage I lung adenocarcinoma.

The bases are TGTGCCAGCAGCGTAGTGGATGGGAGGAGCGACAATGAGCAGTTCTTC. This translates into CASSVVDGRSDNEQFF. Recombination linked TRBV9 to TRBJ2-1; TRBD2 is perhaps the D gene, given 6 matching bases. From its cysteine to its phenylalanine, the CDR3 spans 16 amino acids. CDR3 DNA is the only sequence kept; it has 48 bases, read in frame from the first base. Reading the germline V gene gives CDR1 SGDLS and CDR2 YYNGEE. V loses 0 bases, J loses 5 bases, and the germline ends lie 15 bases apart. Where the CDR3 stops, the reference TRBV9 and TRBJ2-1 genes take over; the full variable domain is DSGVTQTPKHLITATGQRVTLRCSPRSGDLSVYWYQQSLDQGLQFLIQYYNGEERAKGNILERFSAQQFPDLHSELNLSSLELGDSALYFCASSVVDGRSDNEQFFGPGTRLTVL.